This T cell receptor (beta chain) was sequenced for a study of blood T cell repertoires in COVID-19. This CDR3 spans 15 amino acids. Per germline, CDR1 ENHRY and CDR2 SYGVKD. Trimming left V 2 bases short and J 7 bases short, with 14 bases between. Sequencing used immunoSEQ multiplex PCR; TCRdb keeps in-frame clones, though not all of them. The sample holds about 190,000 clones, around 90% seen once. The source is a man between 35 and 55 years old with acute or convalescent COVID-19. Sequenced sample: peripheral blood. The V gene is TRBV10-3, the J gene TRBJ2-2, with D maybe TRBD1 (6 bases). CDR3 residues: CAISEETGRIGELFF. The CDR3 DNA sequence: TGTGCCATCAGTGAGGAAACAGGGCGGATCGGGGAGCTGTTTTTT.